This T cell receptor beta chain derives from a study of T-cell memory formation after mild COVID-19. General study findings and limits: Whereas later expanders leaned CD4+, clones contracting day 15 to 85 showed a balanced CD4/CD8 makeup. Cross-reactive memory apparently joined, as some responding clones appeared in pre-infection memory. The second-wave clones peaking on day 37 were not confirmed as SARS-CoV-2-specific.

V was clipped by 2 bases and J by 3 bases; unmatched bases: 4. The CDR3 loop spans 15 amino acids. Germline CDR1 is SGHRS and CDR2 is YFSETQ. This clonotype turned up a few times. Its matching antigen is unknown. Using its own MiXCR run on the 5' RACE reads, TCRdb lists one record per CDR3 protein. The sample yields 450,000 or so distinct CDR3 sequences, around a quarter seen once. The source of this sequence is an adult woman who had mild COVID-19 (a few samples of this study predate the infection). Cell type and time point are not known. Material: PBMCs or a T cell subset sorted from them (not recorded which). The rearrangement joins TRBV5-1 to TRBJ2-2; 7 bases agree with TRBD1. In DNA, the CDR3 is TGCGCCAGCAGCTTACTTACAGGGGACACCGGGGAGCTGTTTTTT. This gives the protein CASSLLTGDTGELFF.